This T cell receptor (beta chain) was captured by sequencing in a study of CD8 T cells in Susac syndrome. CDR3 size: 13 residues. CDR1 is SQVTM and CDR2 is ANQGSEA in the germline V gene. V lost 4 bases, J lost 0 bases, and 3 bases stayed unmatched. CD8+ and CD4+ T cells from blood underwent TCR beta sequencing. Healthy donors constituted the control group, matched for age and sex. It was negative isolation that provided the CD8+ and CD4+ T cells, whereas TEMRA cells were enriched by FACS. The RNA input was about 0.5 to 1 ug, and it was reverse transcribed with random hexamers. An immunoSEQ multiplex PCR amplified TCR beta CDR3 over 54 Vbeta and 13 Jbeta. TCRdb fed the immunoSEQ multiplex PCR reads into MiXCR, producing one record per CDR3 protein. The sample includes roughly 28,000 distinct CDR3 sequences, 94% of them seen just once.

J is TRBJ2-7 and V is TRBV29-1, with 7 bases that match TRBD1. The sequenced material came from CD8+ T cells from PBMCs. This sequence was found in a human donor in good health. The CDR3 DNA is TGCAGCGTTGTAGGACAGGCCTCCTACGAGCAGTACTTC. This encodes CSVVGQASYEQYF.